Shown below are 29 T cell receptor beta chains from a single sample sequenced in a study of blood T cell repertoires in COVID-19. The table came from immunoSEQ multiplex PCR; TCRdb's copy has only in-frame clones and leaves some out. The data contain 250,000 or so clones, about 91% of them singletons. The sample taken for sequencing was peripheral blood. The receptors stem from a middle-aged woman who had recovered from COVID-19.

In the case of this clone: Other DNA sequences from this sample encode an identical CDR3 as well. The chain links TRBV12-3 or TRBV12-4 to TRBJ2-3; D remains unclear. The CDR3 length is 12 residues. V gave up 6 bases and J gave up 0 bases, with 4 bases separating them. The chain's CDR3 is CASSLSTDTQYF. Here the CDR3 DNA reads TGTGCCAGCAGCCTGAGCACAGATACGCAGTATTTT.

This rearrangement joins TRBV3-1 (or the pseudogene TRBV3-2) to TRBJ2-5; the match to TRBD2 covers 7 bases. Germline V CDR1 and CDR2: LGHDT, YNNKEL (reference sequence). J lost 4 bases, V lost 2 bases, and 4 bases had no gene match. The CDR3 totals 14 residues. The CDR3 nucleotides read TGTGCCAGCAGCCAATGGGAGGGACGAGAGACCCAGTACTTC. Amino acid sequence: CASSQWEGRETQYF.

This rearrangement joins TRBV13 to TRBJ1-1, with 9 bases identical to TRBD1. CDR1 PRHDT and CDR2 FYEKMQ come from the germline V gene (reference sequence). The CDR3 is made up of 13 amino acids. With V trimmed by 3 bases and J by 7 bases, 3 bases remained unmatched. The chain's CDR3 is CASSFPGQGEAFF. In DNA, the CDR3 is TGTGCCAGCAGCTTCCCGGGACAGGGTGAAGCTTTCTTT.

The chain has TRBV19 and TRBJ1-1; possibly TRBD1 for D (5 bases). The V and J ends lost 7 bases and 8 bases respectively, with 11 bases between them. This CDR3 spans 11 amino acids. Germline V lookup: CDR1 LNHDA, CDR2 SQIVND (reference sequence). CDR3 residues: CASTQRQEAFF. As DNA, the CDR3 is TGTGCCAGTACCCAAAGACAGGAAGCTTTCTTT.

The chain has TRBV10-3 and TRBJ1-2; D call uncertain. The CDR3 length is 13 residues. The germline V gene has CDR1 ENHRY and CDR2 SYGVKD. Between the trimmed V and J ends, which lost 7 bases and 5 bases, there was a span of 14 bases. The CDR3 DNA reads as TGTGCCATCAAGGAGGGTCTTGGGTATGGCTACACCTTC. It codes for CAIKEGLGYGYTF.

Only a few counts were recorded for this clone. V is TRBV28 and J is TRBJ1-5, with D possibly matching TRBD1 (6 bases). CDR1 and CDR2 (germline): MDHEN, SYDVKM. This CDR3 contains 17 residues. The V end lost 2 bases, the J end lost 6 bases, and 20 bases lay between the germline ends. The CDR3 loop reads CASSLQLAGVGLQPQHF. DNA of the CDR3: TGTGCCAGCAGTTTACAGCTCGCAGGGGTCGGTCTTCAGCCCCAGCATTTT.

A single count supports this clone. The chain has TRBV5-4 and TRBJ2-1; TRBD2 matches 15 bases. This CDR3 region has 20 residues. Germline V gene data show CDR1 as SGHNT and CDR2 as YYREEE (reference sequence). V dropped 6 bases and J dropped 7; count of bases not matched to a gene: 20. The CDR3 sequence: CASNHSGPRTSGRAGNEQFF. The CDR3 DNA follows: TGTGCCAGCAACCACTCCGGGCCTAGGACTAGCGGGAGGGCCGGGAATGAGCAGTTCTTC. Full variable domain (outside the CDR3, taken from reference TRBV5-4 and TRBJ2-1): ETGVTQSPTHLIKTRGQQVTLRCSSQSGHNTVSWYQQALGQGPQFIFQYYREEENGRGNFPPRFSGLQFPNYSSELNVNALELDDSALYLCASNHSGPRTSGRAGNEQFFGPGTRLTVL.

The rearrangement joins TRBV5-1 to TRBJ1-4; a possible D gene is TRBD1 (5 bases). The CDR3 loop spans 15 amino acids. Trimming stripped 3 bases from V and 0 bases from J, with 9 bases between. Germline V CDR1 and CDR2: SGHRS, YFSETQ. CDR3 sequence reads: CASSWGGATNEKLFF. The CDR3 coding sequence is TGCGCCAGCAGCTGGGGGGGAGCAACTAATGAAAAACTGTTTTTT. Drawing the rest from reference TRBV5-1 and TRBJ1-4, the complete variable domain is KAGVTQTPRYLIKTRGQQVTLSCSPISGHRSVSWYQQTPGQGLQFLFEYFSETQRNKGNFPGRFSGRQFSNSRSEMNVSTLELGDSALYLCASSWGGATNEKLFFGSGTQLSVL.

This rearrangement joins TRBV10-2 to TRBJ1-5; tentatively, D is TRBD1 (5 bases). The germline gives CDR1 WSHSY, CDR2 SAAADI. This CDR3 is built from 14 residues. The ends were cut back, 6 bases at V and 3 bases at J, with 12 bases in the middle. This chain's CDR3 is CASSDRSFNQPQHF. CDR3 in DNA: TGCGCCAGCAGCGACAGATCGTTCAATCAGCCCCAGCATTTT.

The chain uses TRBV30 and TRBJ1-2; D remains unclear. Germline V gene sequence: CDR1 GTSNPN, CDR2 SVGIG (reference sequence). The CDR3 spans 16 residues. Trimming took 3 bases from V and 1 from J, leaving 18 bases between them. The chain's CDR3 is CAWRGGWGAYNYGYTF. The CDR3, as DNA: TGTGCCTGGAGGGGAGGATGGGGTGCATATAACTATGGCTACACCTTC.

The V and J genes are TRBV5-1 and TRBJ1-2; 7 nucleotides align to TRBD1. The CDR3 consists of 18 residues. Germline V gene sequence: CDR1 SGHRS, CDR2 YFSETQ. With V trimmed by 0 bases and J by 5 bases, 16 bases remained unmatched. The CDR3 spells CASSLVESGGTEDYGYTF. CDR3 sequence (DNA): TGCGCCAGCAGCTTGGTAGAATCGGGTGGGACAGAAGATTATGGCTACACCTTC.

This clone was seen just once. This rearrangement joins TRBV30 to TRBJ1-2; 9 positions match TRBD1. V gave up 3 bases and J gave up 0 bases; unmatched junction bases: 5. The length of the CDR3 is 15 residues. Germline CDR1 and CDR2: GTSNPN and SVGIG (reference sequence). For the CDR3, the DNA is TGTGCCTGGAGCCGGGACAGGGCATCTAACTATGGCTACACCTTC. This translates into CAWSRDRASNYGYTF.

This chain uses TRBV27 with TRBJ1-2, with 8 bases that match TRBD1. Per germline, CDR1 MNHEY and CDR2 SMNVEV (reference sequence). The CDR3 consists of 13 residues. V was clipped by 8 bases and J by 6 bases; unmatched bases: 8. The CDR3 reads CASGSLTGDGYTF. The CDR3 bases are TGTGCCAGCGGATCCTTGACAGGGGATGGCTACACCTTC.

The chain has TRBV9 and TRBJ1-5; D is unresolved. Looked up from germline, CDR1 is SGDLS and CDR2 is YYNGEE. The V and J ends lost 3 bases and 4 bases respectively, with 14 bases between them. The CDR3 has 15 amino acids. CDR3 residues: CASSAAPGTNQPQHF. CDR3 coding DNA: TGTGCCAGCAGCGCAGCCCCAGGAACTAATCAGCCCCAGCATTTT.

This clone was found a few times. The rearrangement uses TRBV12-3 or TRBV12-4 and TRBJ2-4; D might be TRBD1 (6 bases). V lost 5 bases and J lost 6, with 8 bases in between. The CDR3 covers 12 residues. The CDR3 spells CASSLRGNIQYF. CDR3 sequence (DNA): TGTGCCAGCAGTCTCAGGGGAAACATTCAGTACTTC.

DNA of the CDR3: TGTGCCAGCAGATTAGGACAGAAGCAGTACGTC. Protein: CASRLGQKQYV. V and J are TRBV2 and TRBJ2-7; D possibly corresponds to TRBD1 (6 bases). CDR1 and CDR2 from the germline V gene are SNHLY and FYNNEI. V shed 6 bases and J shed 8 bases, with 11 bases lying between them. The CDR3 consists of 11 residues.

The V call is TRBV3-1 (or the pseudogene TRBV3-2), the J call TRBJ1-2; a weak D match, TRBD1 (6 bases). V lost 4 bases and J 5 bases, leaving 14 bases between the germline ends. This CDR3 contains 14 residues. Per the germline V gene, CDR1 is LGHDT and CDR2 is YNNKEL (reference sequence). The CDR3 nucleotides are TGTGCCAGCAGCCCATGGGACAACTCATATGGCTACACCTTC. This codes for CASSPWDNSYGYTF.

The table lists this clone with a count of one. The chain joins TRBV7-2 to TRBJ2-1; 7 bases fit TRBD2. CDR3 size: 15 residues. J gave up 7 bases and V 5 bases, and 11 bases lay outside the gene matches. Germline V gene lookup returns CDR1 SGHTA and CDR2 FQGNSA. CDR3 amino acids: CASSPGTAAGNEQFF. In DNA form, the CDR3 reads TGTGCCAGCAGCCCCGGGACGGCAGCGGGGAATGAGCAGTTCTTC.

V gene TRBV9 combines with J gene TRBJ1-1; TRBD1 matches at 8 bases. CDR1 is SGDLS, CDR2 YYNGEE, per germline. The CDR3 sequence is 15 residues long. The V segment lost 4 bases and the J segment 5 bases; nucleotides outside the gene matches: 10. The CDR3 region has the DNA TGTGCCAGCAGCACGGGGGACAGGTCGCATACTGAAGCTTTCTTT. Encoded protein: CASSTGDRSHTEAFF. The full variable domain, rest sourced from reference TRBV9 and TRBJ1-1, is DSGVTQTPKHLITATGQRVTLRCSPRSGDLSVYWYQQSLDQGLQFLIQYYNGEERAKGNILERFSAQQFPDLHSELNLSSLELGDSALYFCASSTGDRSHTEAFFGQGTRLTVV.

The chain combines TRBV27 with TRBJ2-1, with TRBD2 matching 9 bases. Germline lookup yields CDR1 MNHEY and CDR2 SMNVEV (reference sequence). V shed 3 bases and J 8 bases; nucleotides not matched to a gene: 8. The CDR3 has 15 residues. The CDR3 coding sequence is TGTGCCAGCAGTTTGACAGCGGGAGGTTTGGATGAGCAGTTCTTC. Translation gives CASSLTAGGLDEQFF.

This rearrangement joins TRBV7-2 to TRBJ1-3, with a possible D match to TRBD1 (5 bases). The CDR3 sequence is 16 residues long. Per germline, CDR1 SGHTA and CDR2 FQGNSA. V gave up 5 bases and J gave up 4 bases, with 18 bases separating them. The DNA for the CDR3 is TGTGCCAGCAGCCTCTCTAACCGGGGGTACGGAAACACCATATATTTT. Its protein product is CASSLSNRGYGNTIYF.

The chain couples TRBV19 to TRBJ1-2; D perhaps matches TRBD1 (6 bases). Trimming removed 3 bases from V and 5 bases from J, with 16 bases in between. CDR1 is LNHDA, CDR2 SQIVND, per germline (reference sequence). The CDR3 consists of 15 residues. The CDR3 DNA is TGTGCCAGTAGTATCGGGAGGACAGAGTCTTATGGCTACACCTTC. This gives the protein CASSIGRTESYGYTF.

V and J are TRBV5-4 and TRBJ2-2, with D perhaps matching TRBD2 (6 bases). The CDR3 has 14 amino acids. Trimming cost V 4 bases and J 1 base, with 8 bases left between them. The germline V gene has CDR1 SGHNT and CDR2 YYREEE (reference sequence). The CDR3 region is CASSPGGNTGELFF. The DNA for the CDR3 is TGTGCCAGCAGCCCCGGGGGGAACACCGGGGAGCTGTTTTTT.

This clone came up once. This chain uses TRBV30 with TRBJ2-3; 9 positions agree with TRBD1. With V trimmed by 4 bases and J by 1 base, 6 bases remained unmatched. The length of the CDR3 is 15 residues. Germline CDR1 GTSNPN, CDR2 SVGIG (reference sequence). The CDR3 DNA sequence: TGTGCCTGGACCCACAGGGGGCGAGGCACAGATACGCAGTATTTT. This sequence encodes CAWTHRGRGTDTQYF.

The chain recombines TRBV9 with TRBJ2-2, with a possible D match to TRBD2 (7 bases). The V gene's germline CDR1 is SGDLS and CDR2 YYNGEE. Trimming left V 2 bases short and J 3 bases short, with 11 bases between. This CDR3 region has 15 residues. The CDR3 loop is CASSVRGADTGELFF. Written as DNA, the CDR3 is TGTGCCAGCAGCGTTCGGGGGGCCGACACCGGGGAGCTGTTTTTT.

This sequence joins TRBV28 and TRBJ1-1, with D perhaps matching TRBD1 (6 bases). Trimming pared 3 bases from V and 9 bases from J, leaving 11 bases between. Germline loops: CDR1 MDHEN, CDR2 SYDVKM. The CDR3 length is 12 residues. The CDR3 nucleotides are TGTGCCAGCAGTTTGGCGCAGGGGAAAGCTTTCTTT. Translating gives CASSLAQGKAFF.

The V call is TRBV15, the J call TRBJ1-5; the D gene is possibly TRBD1 (5 bases). This CDR3 has 16 amino acids. V was trimmed by 0 bases and J by 4 bases, leaving 13 bases between them. Germline V CDR1 and CDR2: LNHNV, YYDKDF (reference sequence). CDR3 in DNA: TGTGCCACCAGCAGAGATACACAGACAGTTAATCAGCCCCAGCATTTT. Its translation: CATSRDTQTVNQPQHF.

The rearrangement joins TRBV30 to TRBJ2-1; perhaps TRBD1 as D (6 bases). The V gene lost 0 bases and the J gene lost 10 bases, with 16 bases spanning the gap. The germline CDR1 and CDR2 sequences are GTSNPN and SVGIG (reference sequence). This CDR3 is built from 14 residues. DNA of the CDR3: TGTGCCTGGAGTGTACCACCTGGGGGCAGAGAGCAGTTCTTC. Its translation is CAWSVPPGGREQFF.

The chain couples TRBV18 to TRBJ1-6, with 10 bases fitting TRBD1. Trimming cost V 5 bases and J 3 bases; bases outside gene matches: 4. CDR1 is KGHSH, CDR2 LQKENI, per germline. The CDR3 sequence is 16 residues long. The CDR3 spells CASSVTGGGYNSPLHF. The CDR3 DNA reads TGTGCCAGCTCAGTGACAGGGGGCGGCTATAATTCACCCCTCCACTTT.